The present T cell receptor beta chain was sequenced within a study of OX40 agonist ivuxolimab in advanced cancers. Points from the study as a whole: The specificity for antigen of the expanded peripheral T cells was not determined.

Researchers took blood at baseline, on cycle 4 day 1, and on cycle 7 day 1. The CDR3 extends over 15 amino acids. V lost 5 bases, J lost 5 bases, and 8 bases stayed unmatched. Germline-derived CDR1 and CDR2 are SGHTA and FQGNSA. On this clone itself: What it binds is not known.

Assay: immunoSEQ multiplex PCR; the TCRdb copy retains only in-frame clones and omits some. The table lists about 71,000 clones, 80% to 85% of them singletons. This clonotype was obtained from an adult with an advanced solid tumor such as melanoma, head and neck, liver or kidney cancer. The chain carries TRBV7-2 and TRBJ2-1; 8 bases agree with TRBD2. The sample here was CD4+ or CD8+ T cells sorted from blood, taken in a trial of the OX40 agonist ivuxolimab. In DNA form, the CDR3 reads TGTGCCAGCAGCATGACCAGCGGGAGAAACAATGAGCAGTTCTTC. Translating it yields CASSMTSGRNNEQFF.